Listed below are T cell receptor beta chains from one sample, sequenced in a study of human T cells and chemical hapten exposure. TCRdb used MiXCR to reprocess the RACE reads, holding one entry per CDR3 protein. Among tens of thousands of distinct CDR3 sequences, around 9.4% were seen once, and the ten largest hold 14%. Sequencing used whole blood, obtained in connection with sensitization to the hapten diphenylcyclopropenone (DPC). Receptors originate from a woman between 40 and 55 years old with alopecia areata. Some clones in this sample may be carry-over from other donors' samples. CDR3s include the opening cysteine and the closing phenylalanine or tryptophan. Each record gives: D gene, V gene, J gene, clone size, CDR3 DNA, CDR3 protein. The D gene is left open where the match is weak. The size of a clone is reported for some rows only, either as once, few or many, or as a class for expanded clones.

d_gene: TRBD2
v_gene: TRBV4-1
j_gene: TRBJ2-1
abundance: -
CDR3nt: TGCGCCAGCAGCTCCCCCGGGACTAGCTCGCGCAATGAGCAGTTCTTC
CDR3aa: CASSSPGTSSRNEQFF

d_gene: TRBD1
v_gene: TRBV28
j_gene: TRBJ2-1
abundance: many
CDR3nt: TGTGCCAGCAGATACTCGTCCAGGGGGCTTTACAATGAGCAGTTCTTC
CDR3aa: CASRYSSRGLYNEQFF

d_gene: TRBD1
v_gene: TRBV12-3/TRBV12-4
j_gene: TRBJ2-3
abundance: many
CDR3nt: TGTGCCAGCAGCTCAGATCCGTGGGGGACAGGGGCTTTTACAGATACGCAGTATTTT
CDR3aa: CASSSDPWGTGAFTDTQYF

d_gene: -
v_gene: TRBV7-6
j_gene: TRBJ2-1
abundance: few
CDR3nt: TGTGCCAGCAGCTTAGTGTCCGGGGGAAGGAATGAGCAGTTCTTC
CDR3aa: CASSLVSGGRNEQFF

d_gene: TRBD2
v_gene: TRBV11-3
j_gene: TRBJ2-1
abundance: -
CDR3nt: TGTGCCAGCAGCTTAGGGACTAGCGGTGTTTACAATGAGCAGTTCTTC
CDR3aa: CASSLGTSGVYNEQFF

d_gene: -
v_gene: TRBV7-6
j_gene: TRBJ2-7
abundance: many
CDR3nt: TGTGCCAGCAGCTTAGACAGGCGCTCCTACGAGCAGTACTTC
CDR3aa: CASSLDRRSYEQYF

d_gene: -
v_gene: TRBV6-6
j_gene: TRBJ1-5
abundance: -
CDR3nt: TGTGCCAGCAGCCTGAGAGAAAATCGGCCCCAGCATTTT
CDR3aa: CASSLRENRPQHF

d_gene: -
v_gene: TRBV12-3/TRBV12-4
j_gene: TRBJ2-1
abundance: many
CDR3nt: TGTGCCAGCAGTTCTCAACTCCTTCAGAGCTCCTACAATGAGCAGTTCTTC
CDR3aa: CASSSQLLQSSYNEQFF

d_gene: TRBD1
v_gene: TRBV12-3/TRBV12-4
j_gene: TRBJ1-6
abundance: many
CDR3nt: TGTGCCAGCAGTTTAGACAGGGGTCCCTCACCCCTCCACTTT
CDR3aa: CASSLDRGPSPLHF

d_gene: TRBD1
v_gene: TRBV28
j_gene: TRBJ1-1
abundance: -
CDR3nt: TGTGCCAGCATTAGAGGACAGGGCGGTATGAACACTGAAGCTTTCTTT
CDR3aa: CASIRGQGGMNTEAFF

d_gene: -
v_gene: TRBV14
j_gene: TRBJ1-1
abundance: many
CDR3nt: TGTGCCAGCAGCCAAGTGGCAGGGCGGGGTGAAGCTTTCTTT
CDR3aa: CASSQVAGRGEAFF

d_gene: -
v_gene: TRBV9
j_gene: TRBJ2-3
abundance: many
CDR3nt: TGTGCCAGCAGCGTAGGGGGGGGCGGCACAGATACGCAGTATTTT
CDR3aa: CASSVGGGGTDTQYF

d_gene: -
v_gene: TRBV2
j_gene: TRBJ2-7
abundance: -
CDR3nt: TGTGCCAGCAGTGAATTTACGGGTCAGCCCGAGCAGTACTTC
CDR3aa: CASSEFTGQPEQYF

d_gene: TRBD2
v_gene: TRBV20-1
j_gene: TRBJ2-7
abundance: few
CDR3nt: TGCAGTGCTCCACAGCGGGGACTTACCTACGAGCAGTACTTC
CDR3aa: CSAPQRGLTYEQYF

d_gene: TRBD2
v_gene: TRBV11-1
j_gene: TRBJ2-1
abundance: few
CDR3nt: TGTGCCAGCAGCTTGCTAGAGCGGGGGATATACAATGAGCAGTTCTTC
CDR3aa: CASSLLERGIYNEQFF

d_gene: TRBD1
v_gene: TRBV2
j_gene: TRBJ1-1
abundance: many
CDR3nt: TGTGCCAGCAGCCGACAGGGCAGCACTGAAGCTTTCTTT
CDR3aa: CASSRQGSTEAFF

d_gene: TRBD2
v_gene: TRBV4-2
j_gene: TRBJ2-1
abundance: few
CDR3nt: TGTGCCAGCTCTGGTAGCGGGGACTACAATGAGCAGTTCTTC
CDR3aa: CASSGSGDYNEQFF

d_gene: -
v_gene: TRBV9
j_gene: TRBJ2-7
abundance: few
CDR3nt: TGTGCCAGCAGCGTGGCCGGGGGAACCTACGAGCAGTACTTC
CDR3aa: CASSVAGGTYEQYF

d_gene: TRBD1
v_gene: TRBV4-1
j_gene: TRBJ1-5
abundance: many
CDR3nt: TGCGCCAGCAGCCAAATTTGGTCAGGGGGCGGTCAGCCCCAGCATTTT
CDR3aa: CASSQIWSGGGQPQHF

d_gene: -
v_gene: TRBV2
j_gene: TRBJ2-5
abundance: few
CDR3nt: TGTGCCAGCAGTGTGGACAACCAAGAGACCCAGTACTTC
CDR3aa: CASSVDNQETQYF

d_gene: -
v_gene: TRBV10-3
j_gene: TRBJ2-3
abundance: many
CDR3nt: TGTGCCATCAGTGATAGAAGCACAGATACGCAGTATTTT
CDR3aa: CAISDRSTDTQYF

d_gene: -
v_gene: TRBV7-2
j_gene: TRBJ2-2
abundance: few
CDR3nt: TGTGCCAGCAGCTTAGCGTACAGATCGAACACCGGGGAGCTGTTTTTT
CDR3aa: CASSLAYRSNTGELFF

d_gene: -
v_gene: TRBV6-1
j_gene: TRBJ2-7
abundance: many
CDR3nt: TGTGCCAGCAGTGTGGCAGGGCCCTACGAGCAGTACTTC
CDR3aa: CASSVAGPYEQYF

d_gene: -
v_gene: TRBV7-2
j_gene: TRBJ2-3
abundance: many
CDR3nt: TGTGCCAGCAGCTTACTAGTCAGCACAGATACGCAGTATTTT
CDR3aa: CASSLLVSTDTQYF

d_gene: -
v_gene: TRBV5-1
j_gene: TRBJ2-1
abundance: many
CDR3nt: TGCGCCAGCAGCCTCCGGGACAACCCCTACAATGAGCAGTTCTTC
CDR3aa: CASSLRDNPYNEQFF

d_gene: TRBD1
v_gene: TRBV30
j_gene: TRBJ1-4
abundance: many
CDR3nt: TGTGCCTTGGGACAGGGAAGAACTAATGAAAAACTGTTTTTT
CDR3aa: CALGQGRTNEKLFF

d_gene: TRBD1
v_gene: TRBV4-1
j_gene: TRBJ2-3
abundance: few
CDR3nt: TGCGCCAGCAGCCAGGAGACAGGGGCTTCCACAGATACGCAGTATTTT
CDR3aa: CASSQETGASTDTQYF

d_gene: -
v_gene: TRBV5-1
j_gene: TRBJ2-5
abundance: many
CDR3nt: TGCGCCAGCAGCTTGGAGACACTCCAAGAGACCCAGTACTTC
CDR3aa: CASSLETLQETQYF

d_gene: TRBD1
v_gene: TRBV3-1
j_gene: TRBJ1-4
abundance: many
CDR3nt: TGTGCCAGCAGCTCTACTGACAGGGGTGAAAAACTGTTTTTT
CDR3aa: CASSSTDRGEKLFF

d_gene: -
v_gene: TRBV6-4
j_gene: TRBJ1-1
abundance: many
CDR3nt: TGTGCCAGCCCGACAGTGAACACTGAAGCTTTCTTT
CDR3aa: CASPTVNTEAFF

d_gene: TRBD1
v_gene: TRBV6-2/TRBV6-3
j_gene: TRBJ1-5
abundance: many
CDR3nt: TGTGCCAGCAGTTACTTTAGGACAGGGGGCCAGCCCCAGCATTTT
CDR3aa: CASSYFRTGGQPQHF

d_gene: TRBD2
v_gene: TRBV3-1
j_gene: TRBJ2-3
abundance: -
CDR3nt: TGTGCCAGCAGCCTCCGGACTAGCGGGGGGTCTAGCACAGATACGCAGTATTTT
CDR3aa: CASSLRTSGGSSTDTQYF

d_gene: -
v_gene: TRBV7-6
j_gene: TRBJ2-7
abundance: -
CDR3nt: TGTGCCAGCAGCCGTTTAACCCCCGGTGAATACTACGAGCAGTACTTC
CDR3aa: CASSRLTPGEYYEQYF

d_gene: TRBD1
v_gene: TRBV3-1
j_gene: TRBJ2-7
abundance: many
CDR3nt: TGTGCCAGCAGCCAGCTCATCCGGGACAGAGGTAACCGCGAGCAGTACTTC
CDR3aa: CASSQLIRDRGNREQYF

d_gene: -
v_gene: TRBV4-2
j_gene: TRBJ1-1
abundance: many
CDR3nt: TGTGCCAGCAGCCAAGGCCAATTGGGGGCCGAGAACACTGAAGCTTTCTTT
CDR3aa: CASSQGQLGAENTEAFF

d_gene: -
v_gene: TRBV12-3/TRBV12-4
j_gene: TRBJ1-2
abundance: many
CDR3nt: TGTGCCAGCAGTCCCCTCACTAACTATGGCTACACCTTC
CDR3aa: CASSPLTNYGYTF

d_gene: -
v_gene: TRBV4-2
j_gene: TRBJ2-2
abundance: -
CDR3nt: TGTGCCAGCAGCCACCCTCCCAACACCGGGGAGCTGTTTTTT
CDR3aa: CASSHPPNTGELFF

d_gene: -
v_gene: TRBV6-1
j_gene: TRBJ1-1
abundance: many
CDR3nt: TGTGCCAGCAGTGAAGAGGCCGGTGGAGGGGTTGAAGCTTTCTTT
CDR3aa: CASSEEAGGGVEAFF

d_gene: -
v_gene: TRBV6-2/TRBV6-3
j_gene: TRBJ2-7
abundance: -
CDR3nt: TGTGCCAGCAGTTACGACAAACCCTACGAGCAGTACTTC
CDR3aa: CASSYDKPYEQYF

d_gene: -
v_gene: TRBV7-2
j_gene: TRBJ2-1
abundance: many
CDR3nt: TGTGCCAGCAGCTTAGGCCAGGGGAATGAGCAGTTCTTC
CDR3aa: CASSLGQGNEQFF

d_gene: TRBD1
v_gene: TRBV6-1
j_gene: TRBJ1-6
abundance: few
CDR3nt: TGTGCCAGCAGTGACGCTGGGGACAGGGGAGGATTTAGTTCACCCCTCCACTTT
CDR3aa: CASSDAGDRGGFSSPLHF

d_gene: TRBD1
v_gene: TRBV20-1
j_gene: TRBJ1-6
abundance: -
CDR3nt: TGCAGTGCTAGAGGTGACAGGACAGGATCACCCCTCCACTTT
CDR3aa: CSARGDRTGSPLHF

d_gene: TRBD2
v_gene: TRBV3-1
j_gene: TRBJ2-5
abundance: -
CDR3nt: TGTGCCAGCAGCTACCACATCGGACTAGCAGTTGAGACCCAGTACTTC
CDR3aa: CASSYHIGLAVETQYF

d_gene: TRBD2
v_gene: TRBV20-1
j_gene: TRBJ2-7
abundance: many
CDR3nt: TGCAGTGCTAGTACGTTCGGGACTAGCGGGGGCTACGAGCAGTACTTC
CDR3aa: CSASTFGTSGGYEQYF

d_gene: -
v_gene: TRBV6-6
j_gene: TRBJ1-1
abundance: many
CDR3nt: TGTGCCAGCAGTCAGCCGAACACTGAAGCTTTCTTT
CDR3aa: CASSQPNTEAFF

d_gene: -
v_gene: TRBV5-1
j_gene: TRBJ2-7
abundance: few
CDR3nt: TGCGCCAGCAGCCCGGAAACCCCCCCTTACGAGCAGTACTTC
CDR3aa: CASSPETPPYEQYF

d_gene: -
v_gene: TRBV7-2
j_gene: TRBJ2-2
abundance: -
CDR3nt: TGTGCCAGCAGCCTAACAGGGTTGGGCACCGGGGAGCTGTTTTTT
CDR3aa: CASSLTGLGTGELFF

d_gene: -
v_gene: TRBV20-1
j_gene: TRBJ1-2
abundance: -
CDR3nt: TGCAGTGCTAGAGACTTTACCGGGACGGTGACTAACTATGGCTACACCTTC
CDR3aa: CSARDFTGTVTNYGYTF

d_gene: TRBD2
v_gene: TRBV29-1
j_gene: TRBJ2-3
abundance: -
CDR3nt: TGCAGCGGGACTAGCGGGGGGGGAAGGATTGAGCAGTATTTT
CDR3aa: CSGTSGGGRIEQYF

d_gene: -
v_gene: TRBV20-1
j_gene: TRBJ2-1
abundance: many
CDR3nt: TGCAGTGCTTGGGGGGACTCAAACAATGAGCAGTTCTTC
CDR3aa: CSAWGDSNNEQFF

d_gene: -
v_gene: TRBV7-2
j_gene: TRBJ1-4
abundance: many
CDR3nt: TGTGCCAGCAGCCCCCAAGGAAGGAGTAATGAAAAACTGTTTTTT
CDR3aa: CASSPQGRSNEKLFF